This T cell receptor beta chain was captured in a study of shared clonotypes between healthy human individuals (dated by TCRdb to 2020 to 2021). For the wider study: The cohort comprised a couple of women and a few men aged 18 to 49 years. To increase sequencing depth and limit assay-specific biases, TCR repertoire library preparation and sequencing were carried out by different laboratories using diverse techniques. Per donor, leukapheresis produced somewhere between about 0.94 and 9 billion PBMCs. For each donor, CD4 naive and CD4 memory were each run on three plates, CD8 naive on two plates, and CD8 memory on one plate. To estimate repertoire size and how much clonotype sharing occurs between individuals, the study deeply sequenced the blood TCR repertoires of roughly 5 healthy adults.

The paper as a whole reports these results and caveats: Pairwise subsampling indicated that sequencing depth was expected to affect the degree of clonotype sharing among donors. Even with the large sequencing depth, rarefaction of the sorted-subset datasets indicated that sequencing was incomplete. Across a few donors, approximately 4.6% of naive CD4, 3.5% of naive CD8, 2.3% of memory CD4, and approximately 0.4% of memory CD8 clonotypes were shared. Because the study included only a small number of donors, the genetic and exposure-history diversity represented was limited. Naive subsets generally had larger estimated clonotype richness than memory subsets did. Only blood was sampled, and tissue TCR repertoires likely differ from those in blood. Higher generation probabilities were observed for clonotypes shared by all four sorted-subset donors than for non-shared clonotypes.

V is shortened by 4 bases, J by 3 bases, and the region joining them spans 13 bases. The germline V gene supplies CDR1 SGDLS and CDR2 YYNGEE. The CDR3 sequence holds 14 residues, the cysteine and phenylalanine included. Here the CDR3 DNA is all that survives: 42 bases in frame from base 1. This clone was seen at least ten times. There is no known antigen for this receptor. Base qualities are missing; no much larger clone stands one base away. Using the deep immunoSEQ assay, multiplex PCR amplified TCR CDR3 regions from genomic DNA. Genomic DNA extracted from each cell subset was distributed evenly over all wells of several immunoSEQ 96-well plates, and each plate served as one replicate. For sorted subsets, 200 to 250 ng of genomic DNA, equivalent to about 30,000 T cell genomes, went into each replicate PCR. Purified libraries were quantified with a Qubit 3.0 fluorometer, sized on a Bioanalyzer 2100, and re-quantified with the KAPA Library Quantification kit. Each immunoSEQ 96-well plate was sequenced on its own single-read 150-cycle Illumina NextSeq 550 flow cell. The paper's data handling went like this. Because the immunoSEQ output held only junctional sequences and lacked quality scores, the filtering could not match the filtering applied to full-length reads. Sequences were annotated with PyIR, a Python wrapper for IgBLAST v1.9, using IMGT germline references to assign V/J genes and CDR3. Reads were filtered out if the reads had weak V/J assignments (E-value above 1e-6), no CDR3, stop codons, out-of-frame junctions, or ambiguous translated residues. A V3J clonotype was defined by an identical inferred V gene, J gene, and CDR3 amino acid sequence. Percentage overlap between repertoires was computed as shared unique clonotypes divided by the size of the smaller repertoire. Repertoire richness was assessed with RTK rarefaction, the Chao1 estimator, and Recon v2.1 estimates of unobserved clonotypes. For all TCRbeta clonotypes obtained by the gDNA method from a few donors, generation probabilities were computed with OLGA. TCRdb's version of the immuneACCESS table is confined to in-frame rearrangements and falls short of the full clone set. An unresolved V gene accounts for under half of the shortfall where checked; the remainder is of unknown origin. The V and J calls and clone size were taken over from that table, and D and trimming were inferred from the DNA. This sample lists about 1.1 million clones; 77% were detected once. 0.7% to 0.95% of the sample is in the top ten clones.

The donors were healthy, HIV-negative adults with no recently reported acute infections or vaccinations. All donors were Caucasian adults living in Nashville, Tennessee, USA. Magnetic negative selection was used to enrich CD4+ T cells, after which naive cells were positively selected on CD45RA and the negative fraction became the memory subset. Blood was collected by leukapheresis, and PBMCs were isolated by Ficoll-Histopaque density gradient centrifugation and then cryopreserved in liquid nitrogen vapor phase. Analytical flow cytometry was used to check the purity and quantity of each magnetically sorted T cell population. Genomic DNA was isolated from each sorted fraction and quantified by UV absorbance on a Nanodrop 2000c.

The clonotype was recovered from a man between 18 and 35 years old in good health. Some clones in this sample may be carry-over from other donors' samples. The sequencing input was memory CD4+ T cells from PBMCs. What this sample's cell subset or site label stands for: CD45RA-negative fraction. The chain uses TRBV9 and TRBJ1-1, with the D gene not confidently named. Here is the DNA: TGTGCCAGCAGCCTTGGAGACACCTACACTGAAGCTTTCTTT. This sequence encodes CASSLGDTYTEAFF.